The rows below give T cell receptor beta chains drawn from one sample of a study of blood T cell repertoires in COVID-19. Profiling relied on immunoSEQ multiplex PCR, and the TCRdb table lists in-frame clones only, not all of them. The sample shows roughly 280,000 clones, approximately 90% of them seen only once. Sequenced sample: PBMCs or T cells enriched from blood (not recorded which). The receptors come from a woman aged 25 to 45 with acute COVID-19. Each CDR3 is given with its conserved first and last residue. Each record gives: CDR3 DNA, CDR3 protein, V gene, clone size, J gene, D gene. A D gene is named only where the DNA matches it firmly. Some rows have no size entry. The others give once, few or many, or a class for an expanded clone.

CDR3 DNA: TGTGCCAGCAGTGAATATGGCGGGAGGGCCGACGAGCAGTACTTC; CDR3 protein: CASSEYGGRADEQYF; V gene: TRBV2; clone size: -; J gene: TRBJ2-7; D gene: TRBD2
CDR3 DNA: TGCGCCAGCAGTGCCGGGGGGGGTTCTGGCTACGAGCAGTACTTC; CDR3 protein: CASSAGGGSGYEQYF; V gene: TRBV10-1; clone size: -; J gene: TRBJ2-7; D gene: TRBD2
CDR3 DNA: TGCGCCAGCAGCTTCCTCACAGGGCTAGGGGGTTACGATGAGCAGTTCTTC; CDR3 protein: CASSFLTGLGGYDEQFF; V gene: TRBV5-1; clone size: few; J gene: TRBJ2-1; D gene: -
CDR3 DNA: TGTGCCAGCAGCTCCCGTGGGCTCTTGAACACCGGGGAGCTGTTTTTT; CDR3 protein: CASSSRGLLNTGELFF; V gene: TRBV28; clone size: -; J gene: TRBJ2-2; D gene: -
CDR3 DNA: TGTGCCAGCAGTAATCCCGGGACAGCCAACTACTTCACTGAAGCTTTCTTT; CDR3 protein: CASSNPGTANYFTEAFF; V gene: TRBV2; clone size: -; J gene: TRBJ1-1; D gene: TRBD1
CDR3 DNA: TGTGCCAGCAGCTCGGACAGGATGAACACTGAAGCTTTCTTT; CDR3 protein: CASSSDRMNTEAFF; V gene: TRBV7-3; clone size: -; J gene: TRBJ1-1; D gene: TRBD1
CDR3 DNA: TGTGCCAGTAGTACCTCCGGGTCCACCTACGAGCAGTACTTC; CDR3 protein: CASSTSGSTYEQYF; V gene: TRBV19; clone size: -; J gene: TRBJ2-7; D gene: -
CDR3 DNA: TGTGCCAGCAGCTCCCCAAATGGGGCGTTTGAAGCTTTCTTT; CDR3 protein: CASSSPNGAFEAFF; V gene: TRBV7-9; clone size: -; J gene: TRBJ1-1; D gene: -
CDR3 DNA: TGTGCCAGCAGCTTAGCGGAGGGTAGCGGGAGGGCCTTCGGGGAGCTGTTTTTT; CDR3 protein: CASSLAEGSGRAFGELFF; V gene: TRBV7-2; clone size: -; J gene: TRBJ2-2; D gene: TRBD2
CDR3 DNA: TGTGCCAGCAGCTCACCCAGACTAGCGGGAGTGGAAGATACGCAGTATTTT; CDR3 protein: CASSSPRLAGVEDTQYF; V gene: TRBV11-2; clone size: -; J gene: TRBJ2-3; D gene: TRBD2
CDR3 DNA: TGCGCCAGCAGCTTGACAGGGATGCATTCACCCCTCCACTTT; CDR3 protein: CASSLTGMHSPLHF; V gene: TRBV5-1; clone size: -; J gene: TRBJ1-6; D gene: -
CDR3 DNA: TGTGCCAGCAGCGTAGCTACAGGGGGTAACTCTGGAAACACCATATATTTT; CDR3 protein: CASSVATGGNSGNTIYF; V gene: TRBV9; clone size: -; J gene: TRBJ1-3; D gene: TRBD1
CDR3 DNA: TGTGCCAGCAGCCCTACCGTCAGGGGGCTTTCCGAGCAGTACTTC; CDR3 protein: CASSPTVRGLSEQYF; V gene: TRBV7-6; clone size: -; J gene: TRBJ2-7; D gene: TRBD1
CDR3 DNA: TGTGCCAGCAACGAGCCAGGGGGCGAGACCCAGTACTTC; CDR3 protein: CASNEPGGETQYF; V gene: TRBV7-9; clone size: -; J gene: TRBJ2-5; D gene: TRBD1
CDR3 DNA: TGTGCCAGCTCCCCCGGGACAGGGGGCGCTGGCTATGGCTACACCTTC; CDR3 protein: CASSPGTGGAGYGYTF; V gene: TRBV18; clone size: -; J gene: TRBJ1-2; D gene: TRBD1
CDR3 DNA: TGTGCCAGCAGTTCCGGGACAGACACTGAAGCTTTCTTT; CDR3 protein: CASSSGTDTEAFF; V gene: TRBV7-3; clone size: -; J gene: TRBJ1-1; D gene: TRBD1
CDR3 DNA: TGTGCCACCAGCAGCGACGGGGGGACGACAGATACGCAGTATTTT; CDR3 protein: CATSSDGGTTDTQYF; V gene: TRBV15; clone size: -; J gene: TRBJ2-3; D gene: TRBD2
CDR3 DNA: TGTGCCAGCAGCTTAGGGGTGGGACAGGGAACTGAAAAACTGTTTTTT; CDR3 protein: CASSLGVGQGTEKLFF; V gene: TRBV11-2; clone size: -; J gene: TRBJ1-4; D gene: TRBD1
CDR3 DNA: TGTGCCAGCAGTTACGAAGCGGGAAAAACCGGGGAGCTGTTTTTT; CDR3 protein: CASSYEAGKTGELFF; V gene: TRBV6-5; clone size: once; J gene: TRBJ2-2; D gene: TRBD2
CDR3 DNA: TGCGCCAGCAGCCTATTTGGTCGACAGACCAATGAGCAGTTCTTC; CDR3 protein: CASSLFGRQTNEQFF; V gene: TRBV4-1; clone size: -; J gene: TRBJ2-1; D gene: -
CDR3 DNA: TGTGCCAGCGCCGCGGGACTAGCAGATAGCACAGATACGCAGTATTTT; CDR3 protein: CASAAGLADSTDTQYF; V gene: TRBV27; clone size: once; J gene: TRBJ2-3; D gene: TRBD2
CDR3 DNA: TGTGCCAGCAGTCCAGGGACAGGGGGCCGAACCGGGGAGCTGTTTTTT; CDR3 protein: CASSPGTGGRTGELFF; V gene: TRBV27; clone size: -; J gene: TRBJ2-2; D gene: TRBD1
CDR3 DNA: TGTGCCAGCAGCGACATCGTGGGTTCTGGCTACACCTTC; CDR3 protein: CASSDIVGSGYTF; V gene: TRBV6-5; clone size: -; J gene: TRBJ1-2; D gene: -
CDR3 DNA: TGTGCCAGCAGACGACAGGGGTCCAATTCACCCCTCCACTTT; CDR3 protein: CASRRQGSNSPLHF; V gene: TRBV3-1/TRBV3-2; clone size: -; J gene: TRBJ1-6; D gene: TRBD1
CDR3 DNA: TGCAGCGCGGGACTAGCGGACTACAATGAGCAGTTCTTC; CDR3 protein: CSAGLADYNEQFF; V gene: TRBV29-1; clone size: -; J gene: TRBJ2-1; D gene: TRBD2
CDR3 DNA: TGCGCCAGCAGCCAAGTGTTACAGGCAAGGGATTCACCCCTCCACTTT; CDR3 protein: CASSQVLQARDSPLHF; V gene: TRBV4-1; clone size: -; J gene: TRBJ1-6; D gene: -
CDR3 DNA: TGTGCCAGTAGTATAGGACGGGACCAGTACTTC; CDR3 protein: CASSIGRDQYF; V gene: TRBV19; clone size: -; J gene: TRBJ2-5; D gene: -
CDR3 DNA: TGCGCCAGCAGCTTTATGGGGCACACTGAAGCTTTCTTT; CDR3 protein: CASSFMGHTEAFF; V gene: TRBV5-1; clone size: -; J gene: TRBJ1-1; D gene: -
CDR3 DNA: TGTGCCAGCAGTGATCCCGGGACAGGGGCTGGTGGCAATCAGCCCCAGCATTTT; CDR3 protein: CASSDPGTGAGGNQPQHF; V gene: TRBV2; clone size: -; J gene: TRBJ1-5; D gene: TRBD1
CDR3 DNA: TGCGCCAGCAGCCAAGATTTTGGGCAGGGTTTCGATACGCAGTATTTT; CDR3 protein: CASSQDFGQGFDTQYF; V gene: TRBV4-1; clone size: -; J gene: TRBJ2-3; D gene: -
CDR3 DNA: TGCGCCAGCAGCTTGCAGGGCACAGATACGCAGTATTTT; CDR3 protein: CASSLQGTDTQYF; V gene: TRBV5-1; clone size: -; J gene: TRBJ2-3; D gene: -
CDR3 DNA: TGTGCCAGCAGCCAAGTAGGGCCTAGCGGGCTCGATTTT; CDR3 protein: CASSQVGPSGLDF; V gene: TRBV3-1/TRBV3-2; clone size: -; J gene: TRBJ2-3; D gene: TRBD2
CDR3 DNA: TGTGCCAGCAGTACGCTCCCGGGACAGGGGACCCATGAGCAGTTCTTC; CDR3 protein: CASSTLPGQGTHEQFF; V gene: TRBV27; clone size: -; J gene: TRBJ2-1; D gene: TRBD1
CDR3 DNA: TGTGCCAGTCGAACAGGGGGCGCGACCGGGGAGCTGTTTTTT; CDR3 protein: CASRTGGATGELFF; V gene: TRBV28; clone size: -; J gene: TRBJ2-2; D gene: TRBD1
CDR3 DNA: TGTGCCAGCGAAGCGGGAGTGTCGCATGAGCAGTTCTTC; CDR3 protein: CASEAGVSHEQFF; V gene: TRBV27; clone size: -; J gene: TRBJ2-1; D gene: TRBD2
CDR3 DNA: TGTGCCAGCAGCGTAGCTACGTGGTCCGCTGGGGCCAACGTCCTGACTTTC; CDR3 protein: CASSVATWSAGANVLTF; V gene: TRBV9; clone size: -; J gene: TRBJ2-6; D gene: -
CDR3 DNA: TGTGCCAGCAGACAGCCGTCAGGTTCCTTTAAGCCCCAGCATTTT; CDR3 protein: CASRQPSGSFKPQHF; V gene: TRBV28; clone size: few; J gene: TRBJ1-5; D gene: -
CDR3 DNA: TGCGCCAGCAGCCAAGTAACTGGAGGCACTGAAGCTTTCTTT; CDR3 protein: CASSQVTGGTEAFF; V gene: TRBV4-1; clone size: -; J gene: TRBJ1-1; D gene: -
CDR3 DNA: TGTGCCAGCGGTTTAGCGGGTCCCCAAGAGACCCAGTACTTC; CDR3 protein: CASGLAGPQETQYF; V gene: TRBV2; clone size: -; J gene: TRBJ2-5; D gene: TRBD2
CDR3 DNA: TGTGCCAGCAGCCAAGTCGGCGCGGGGCCGCGTGGCTACACCTTC; CDR3 protein: CASSQVGAGPRGYTF; V gene: TRBV3-1/TRBV3-2; clone size: -; J gene: TRBJ1-2; D gene: -
CDR3 DNA: TGTGCCAGCAGTGAATTGGGGGCAGGTGGGGAGACCCAGTACTTC; CDR3 protein: CASSELGAGGETQYF; V gene: TRBV2; clone size: -; J gene: TRBJ2-5; D gene: -
CDR3 DNA: TGTGCCAGCAGCTTGAACAGCTTAGATACGCAGTATTTT; CDR3 protein: CASSLNSLDTQYF; V gene: TRBV5-4; clone size: -; J gene: TRBJ2-3; D gene: -